This T cell receptor beta chain stems from a study of control samples from healthy donors and cancer patients. Assay used: immunoSEQ multiplex PCR; TCRdb lists only in-frame clones, some missing. The repertoire includes 150,000 to 200,000 clones, around 87% of them detected once, and around 1.5% sits in the top ten. Sample: blood. This TCR came from a woman aged 50 to 60 in good health.

The CDR3 region is CASSRGATRIYGYTF. The CDR3 bases are TGTGCCAGCAGCCGTGGAGCGACGCGCATCTATGGCTACACCTTC. This chain connects TRBV7-2 to TRBJ1-2, with no clear D. CDR1 and CDR2 (germline): SGHTA, FQGNSA. Trimming cost V 5 bases and J 4 bases, with 17 bases left between them. The CDR3 contains 15 residues.